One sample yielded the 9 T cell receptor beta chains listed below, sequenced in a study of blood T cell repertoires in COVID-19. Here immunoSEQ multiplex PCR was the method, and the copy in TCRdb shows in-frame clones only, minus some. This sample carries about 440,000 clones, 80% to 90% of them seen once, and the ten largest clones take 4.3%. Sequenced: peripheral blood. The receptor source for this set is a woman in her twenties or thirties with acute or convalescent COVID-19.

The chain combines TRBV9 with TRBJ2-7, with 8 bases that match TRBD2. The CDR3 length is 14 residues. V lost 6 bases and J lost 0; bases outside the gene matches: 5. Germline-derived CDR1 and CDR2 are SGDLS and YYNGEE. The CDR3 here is CASNPAGASYEQYF. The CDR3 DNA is TGTGCCAGCAACCCAGCGGGGGCCTCCTACGAGCAGTACTTC.

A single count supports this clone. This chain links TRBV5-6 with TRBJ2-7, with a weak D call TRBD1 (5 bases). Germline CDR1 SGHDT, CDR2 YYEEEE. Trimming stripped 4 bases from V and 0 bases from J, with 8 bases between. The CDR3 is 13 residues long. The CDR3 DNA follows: TGTGCCAGCAGCGCACAGGACTCCTACGAGCAGTACTTC. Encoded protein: CASSAQDSYEQYF.

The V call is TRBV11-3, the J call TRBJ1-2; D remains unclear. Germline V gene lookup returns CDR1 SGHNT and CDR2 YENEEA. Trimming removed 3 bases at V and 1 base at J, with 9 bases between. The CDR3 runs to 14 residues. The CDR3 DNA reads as TGTGCCAGCAGCTTTATTAGTGGTAACTATGGCTACACCTTC. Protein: CASSFISGNYGYTF.

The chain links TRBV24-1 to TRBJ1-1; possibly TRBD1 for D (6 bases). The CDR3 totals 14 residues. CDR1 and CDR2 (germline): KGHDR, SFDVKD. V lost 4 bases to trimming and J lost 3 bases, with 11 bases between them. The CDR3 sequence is CATSEAGQYTEAFF. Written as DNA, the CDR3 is TGTGCCACCAGTGAAGCAGGACAGTACACTGAAGCTTTCTTT.

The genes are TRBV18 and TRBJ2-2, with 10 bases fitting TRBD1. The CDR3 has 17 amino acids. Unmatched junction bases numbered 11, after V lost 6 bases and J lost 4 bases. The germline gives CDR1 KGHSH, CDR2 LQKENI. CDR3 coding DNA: TGTGCCAGCTCGCGATTTGACGGACAGGGGGGCACCGGGGAGCTGTTTTTT. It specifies CASSRFDGQGGTGELFF.

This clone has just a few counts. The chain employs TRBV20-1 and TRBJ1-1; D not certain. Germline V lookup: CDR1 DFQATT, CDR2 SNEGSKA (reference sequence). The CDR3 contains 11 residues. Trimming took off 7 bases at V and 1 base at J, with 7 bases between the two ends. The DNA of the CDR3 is TGCAGTGAGCCGGGGAACACTGAAGCTTTCTTT. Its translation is CSEPGNTEAFF.

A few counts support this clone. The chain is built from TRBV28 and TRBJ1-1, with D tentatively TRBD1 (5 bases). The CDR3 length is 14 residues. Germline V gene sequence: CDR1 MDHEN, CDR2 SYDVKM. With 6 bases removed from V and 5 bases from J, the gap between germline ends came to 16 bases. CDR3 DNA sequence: TGTGCCAGCAGCCCGAGTCGGGGGAGTACTGAAGCTTTCTTT. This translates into CASSPSRGSTEAFF.

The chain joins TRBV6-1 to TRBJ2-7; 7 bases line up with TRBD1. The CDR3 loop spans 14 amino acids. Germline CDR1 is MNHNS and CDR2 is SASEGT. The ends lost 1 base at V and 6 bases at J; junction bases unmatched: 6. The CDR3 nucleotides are TGTGCCAGCAGTGAAGGAACAGGGGTCTCCGAGCAGTACTTC. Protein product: CASSEGTGVSEQYF.

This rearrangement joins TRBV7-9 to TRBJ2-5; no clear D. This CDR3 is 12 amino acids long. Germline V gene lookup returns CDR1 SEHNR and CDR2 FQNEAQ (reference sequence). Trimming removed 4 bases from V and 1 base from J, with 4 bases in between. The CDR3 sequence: CASSWSQETQYF. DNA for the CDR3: TGTGCCAGCAGCTGGAGCCAAGAGACCCAGTACTTC.